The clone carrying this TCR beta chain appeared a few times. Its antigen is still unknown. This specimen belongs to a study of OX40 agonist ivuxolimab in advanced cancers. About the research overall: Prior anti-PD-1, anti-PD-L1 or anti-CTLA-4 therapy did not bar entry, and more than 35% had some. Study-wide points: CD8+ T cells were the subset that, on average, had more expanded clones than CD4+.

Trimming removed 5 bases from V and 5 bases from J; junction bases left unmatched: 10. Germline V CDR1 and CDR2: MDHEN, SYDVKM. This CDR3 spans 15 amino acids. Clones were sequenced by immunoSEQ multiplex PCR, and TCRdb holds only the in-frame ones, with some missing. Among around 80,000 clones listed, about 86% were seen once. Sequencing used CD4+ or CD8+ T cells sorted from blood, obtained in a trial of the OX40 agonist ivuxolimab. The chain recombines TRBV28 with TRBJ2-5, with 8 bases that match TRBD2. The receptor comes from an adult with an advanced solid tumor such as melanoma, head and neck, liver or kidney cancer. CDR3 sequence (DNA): TGTGCCAGCAGTCCTGGACTAGCCGGAAGGGAGACCCAGTACTTC. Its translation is CASSPGLAGRETQYF.